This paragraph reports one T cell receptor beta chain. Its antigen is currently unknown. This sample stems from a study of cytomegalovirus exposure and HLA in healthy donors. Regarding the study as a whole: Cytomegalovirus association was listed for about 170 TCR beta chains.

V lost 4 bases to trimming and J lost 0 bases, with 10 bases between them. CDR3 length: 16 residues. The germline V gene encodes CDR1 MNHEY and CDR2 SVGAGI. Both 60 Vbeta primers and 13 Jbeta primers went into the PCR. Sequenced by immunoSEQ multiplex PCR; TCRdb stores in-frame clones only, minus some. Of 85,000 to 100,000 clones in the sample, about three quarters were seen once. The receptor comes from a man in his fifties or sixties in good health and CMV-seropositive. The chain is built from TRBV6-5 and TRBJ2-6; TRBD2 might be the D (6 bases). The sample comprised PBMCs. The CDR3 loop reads CASSSRGISGANVLTF. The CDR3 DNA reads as TGTGCCAGCAGTTCTCGGGGGATCTCTGGGGCCAACGTCCTGACTTTC.